A single sample gave rise to the 32 T cell receptor beta chains below, sequenced in a study of blood T cell repertoires in COVID-19. Clones were read by immunoSEQ multiplex PCR, and TCRdb kept only the in-frame ones, dropping some. This sample has some 140,000 clones, with approximately 85% found just once. The sequenced material came from peripheral blood. Every receptor here comes from a human donor in a cohort sampled during active COVID-19.

The rearrangement links TRBV19 to TRBJ1-3, with D possibly matching TRBD1 (5 bases). V was clipped by 3 bases and J by 0 bases, with 18 bases between them. This CDR3 contains 18 residues. Germline V gives CDR1 LNHDA, CDR2 SQIVND (reference sequence). CDR3 in DNA: TGTGCCAGTAGTATTTGGGGGGACCCATTTACCTCTGGAAACACCATATATTTT. Protein: CASSIWGDPFTSGNTIYF.

The V and J genes are TRBV21-1 and TRBJ2-2; the table's D call of TRBD1 was not tested on the DNA. TRBV21-1 is a known pseudogene. This CDR3 has 15 amino acids. This chain's CDR3 is CASSFRQGFAGELFF. CDR3 DNA: TGTGCCAGCAGCTTTAGACAGGGGTTCGCCGGGGAGCTGTTTTTT.

The chain recombines TRBV30 with TRBJ1-1; D may be TRBD1 (6 bases). The CDR3 covers 15 residues. V was cut by 0 bases and J by 4 bases, with 15 bases left in between. The germline CDR1 and CDR2 sequences are GTSNPN and SVGIG (reference sequence). CDR3 loop: CAWSVAKGVFTEAFF. The CDR3, as DNA: TGTGCCTGGAGTGTCGCCAAGGGGGTATTCACTGAAGCTTTCTTT.

With respect to this clone: Its ends do not fully match the called genes, so a read error is possible. The chain employs TRBV2 and TRBJ2-3, with D hard to call. CDR1 and CDR2 from the germline V gene are SNHLY and FYNNEI. The CDR3 has 13 amino acids. The CDR3, as DNA: TGTGCCAGGAGCGAAGCCAACACAGATGCGCAGTATTTT. Translation gives CARSEANTDAQYF.

V and J are TRBV13 and TRBJ2-7; D might be TRBD2 (6 bases). The germline CDR1 and CDR2 sequences are PRHDT and FYEKMQ (reference sequence). The CDR3 has 18 amino acids. With 4 bases removed from V and 3 bases from J, the gap between germline ends came to 25 bases. This CDR3 is CASSSQVDAGGYNYEQYF. CDR3 bases: TGTGCCAGCAGCTCCCAAGTTGACGCCGGGGGATATAACTACGAGCAGTACTTC.

This rearrangement joins TRBV2 to TRBJ2-3, with 13 nucleotides matching TRBD2. The CDR3 is made up of 15 amino acids. V trimming: 4 bases; J trimming: 3 bases; junction bases outside the gene matches: 1. Germline V lookup: CDR1 SNHLY, CDR2 FYNNEI. The CDR3 loop reads CASSAGLAGTDTQYF. DNA for the CDR3: TGTGCCAGCAGTGCGGGACTAGCGGGGACAGATACGCAGTATTTT.

V is TRBV5-1 and J is TRBJ1-2; 7 nucleotides align to TRBD1. Per germline, CDR1 SGHRS and CDR2 YFSETQ. V gave up 4 bases and J gave up 2 bases; unmatched junction bases: 2. CDR3 length: 13 amino acids. The CDR3 region is CASSPDRNYGYTF. CDR3 bases: TGCGCCAGCAGCCCGGACAGGAACTATGGCTACACCTTC.

The genes are TRBV5-4 and TRBJ1-2; D is unresolved. The germline V gene encodes CDR1 SGHNT and CDR2 YYREEE (reference sequence). CDR3 length: 15 residues. V was pared by 1 base and J by 6 bases, with 16 bases between. This CDR3 reads CASSLINSPLHGYTF. CDR3 DNA sequence: TGTGCCAGCAGCTTGATCAACAGCCCCCTCCATGGCTACACCTTC.

The chain links TRBV27 to TRBJ2-1, with TRBD2 matching 7 bases. CDR3 length: 18 residues. Germline V gene lookup returns CDR1 MNHEY and CDR2 SMNVEV (reference sequence). The trim removed 3 bases at V and 1 base at J, leaving 12 bases unmatched. CDR3 nucleotide sequence: TGTGCCAGCAGTTTGGTTTTTGGGAGGGCCGGGTCCTACAATGAGCAGTTCTTC. It yields the protein CASSLVFGRAGSYNEQFF.

The chain employs TRBV11-3 and TRBJ2-2; 8 bases match TRBD2. Per germline, CDR1 SGHNT and CDR2 YENEEA. This CDR3 is 15 amino acids long. The junction had 5 bases not matched to a gene; V was cut back by 1 base and J by 7 bases. The CDR3 is CASSLVAGYHGELFF. The DNA for the CDR3 is TGTGCCAGCAGCTTAGTAGCGGGGTACCACGGGGAGCTGTTTTTT. Full variable domain (missing parts from reference TRBV11-3 and TRBJ2-2): EAGVVQSPRYKIIEKKQPVAFWCNPISGHNTLYWYLQNLGQGPELLIRYENEEAVDDSQLPKDRFSAERLKGVDSTLKIQPAELGDSAVYLCASSLVAGYHGELFFGEGSRLTVL.

V gene TRBV6-5 combines with J gene TRBJ1-6; D might be TRBD1 (6 bases). CDR1 MNHEY and CDR2 SVGAGI come from the germline V gene. V was trimmed by 5 bases and J by 10 bases, leaving 9 bases between them. The CDR3 has 12 amino acids. This CDR3 is CASSKTGSPLHF. Written as DNA, the CDR3 is TGTGCCAGCAGTAAGACAGGATCACCCCTCCACTTT.

J is TRBJ2-5 and V is TRBV5-1; tentative D call: TRBD2 (6 bases). This CDR3 has 15 amino acids. CDR1 and CDR2 (germline): SGHRS, YFSETQ. Trimming cost V 4 bases and J 4 bases, with 17 bases left between them. The CDR3 is CASSTFGGERETQYF. The CDR3 nucleotides read TGCGCCAGCAGCACCTTCGGCGGGGAGCGAGAGACCCAGTACTTC.

V gene TRBV2 combines with J gene TRBJ1-1; 9 nucleotides align to TRBD1. Losses at the gene ends were 6 bases for V and 7 bases for J; bases not matched to a gene: 9. The germline V gene has CDR1 SNHLY and CDR2 FYNNEI. The length of the CDR3 is 14 residues. Here the CDR3 DNA reads TGTGCCAGCAGGGGTGACGGGACAGGGATTGAAGCTTTCTTT. The encoded protein is CASRGDGTGIEAFF.

The chain employs TRBV19 and TRBJ1-4; D is uncertain. The germline V gene has CDR1 LNHDA and CDR2 SQIVND (reference sequence). The ends were cut back, 3 bases at V and 5 bases at J, with 13 bases in the middle. The CDR3 runs 15 residues. CDR3 bases: TGTGCCAGTAGTATCGATCGGGGTCGGAATGAAAAACTGTTTTTT. It translates to CASSIDRGRNEKLFF.

The chain recombines TRBV9 with TRBJ2-3; a possible D gene is TRBD2 (5 bases). Germline CDR1 is SGDLS and CDR2 is YYNGEE. The CDR3 totals 16 residues. V was clipped by 4 bases and J by 0 bases, with 15 bases between them. CDR3 protein: CASSPMSGSSTDTQYF. CDR3 in DNA: TGTGCCAGCAGCCCAATGAGCGGCTCTAGCACAGATACGCAGTATTTT. Full variable domain (outside the CDR3, taken from reference TRBV9 and TRBJ2-3): DSGVTQTPKHLITATGQRVTLRCSPRSGDLSVYWYQQSLDQGLQFLIQYYNGEERAKGNILERFSAQQFPDLHSELNLSSLELGDSALYFCASSPMSGSSTDTQYFGPGTRLTVL.

This clone was picked up a small number of times. The rearrangement joins TRBV19 to TRBJ1-1; D is ambiguous. Looked up from germline, CDR1 is LNHDA and CDR2 is SQIVND (reference sequence). The ends were cut back, 6 bases at V and 4 bases at J, with 12 bases in the middle. The CDR3 has 13 amino acids. Here the CDR3 reads CASSDMVPTEAFF. DNA for the CDR3: TGTGCCAGTAGCGACATGGTCCCCACTGAAGCTTTCTTT.

The chain links TRBV6-4 to TRBJ2-3; D is perhaps TRBD2 (7 bases). The V gene's germline CDR1 is MRHNA and CDR2 SNTAGT. Between the trimmed V and J ends, which lost 4 bases and 6 bases, there was a span of 11 bases. The CDR3 contains 13 residues. The CDR3 DNA follows: TGTGCCAGCAGTGCCGCGGGGGCGGATACGCAGTATTTT. As protein: CASSAAGADTQYF.

This chain joins TRBV5-1 and TRBJ2-3; D is perhaps TRBD2 (7 bases). This CDR3 has 16 amino acids. Germline CDR1 reads SGHRS; CDR2 reads YFSETQ. V lost 0 bases to trimming and J lost 11 bases, with 22 bases between them. CDR3 in amino acids: CASSLEGGITPSWQYF. The CDR3 DNA is TGCGCCAGCAGCTTGGAGGGGGGGATTACCCCCTCGTGGCAGTATTTT.

A few counts support this clone. The CDR3 DNA is TGCGCCAGCAGCCAAGATCCTGGCCAGGGAAAGTTCTTC. It specifies CASSQDPGQGKFF. The J gene is TRBJ2-1, the V gene TRBV4-1; D may be TRBD1 (5 bases). The V gene's germline CDR1 is MGHRA and CDR2 YSYEKL. Trimming took off 0 bases at V and 14 bases at J, with 14 bases between the two ends. The CDR3 runs to 13 residues.

The chain combines TRBV10-3 with TRBJ2-7, with D unresolved. CDR3 length: 13 residues. With 2 bases removed from V and 7 bases from J, the gap between germline ends came to 12 bases. Germline assignment: CDR1 ENHRY and CDR2 SYGVKD. CDR3 region: CAISELTSGEQYF. CDR3 coding DNA: TGTGCCATCAGTGAGCTGACCTCAGGTGAGCAGTACTTC.

This chain uses TRBV20-1 with TRBJ1-5; possibly TRBD1 for D (6 bases). Germline assignment: CDR1 DFQATT and CDR2 SNEGSKA (reference sequence). The V gene lost 5 bases and the J gene lost 0 bases, with 14 bases spanning the gap. This CDR3 spans 15 amino acids. CDR3 sequence (DNA): TGCAGTGCTGGTGGAGGACAGACTAGCAATCAGCCCCAGCATTTT. It codes for CSAGGGQTSNQPQHF.

The chain is built from TRBV29-1 and TRBJ2-1, with 8 bases fitting TRBD2. Germline V CDR1 and CDR2: SQVTM, ANQGSEA. The CDR3 covers 16 residues. Trimming cost V 5 bases and J 3 bases; bases outside gene matches: 12. The CDR3 coding sequence is TGCAGCGTTTCGGGAGGGCCGAAGAATTACTACAATGAGCAGTTCTTC. Encoded protein: CSVSGGPKNYYNEQFF.

This chain joins TRBV7-9 and TRBJ2-3, with D possibly matching TRBD2 (5 bases). The CDR3 runs 15 residues. With 4 bases removed from V and 0 bases from J, the gap between germline ends came to 11 bases. The germline CDR1 and CDR2 sequences are SEHNR and FQNEAQ (reference sequence). In DNA, the CDR3 is TGTGCCAGCAGCTCATGGACTGGGAGCACAGATACGCAGTATTTT. Amino acids: CASSSWTGSTDTQYF. Together with reference TRBV7-9 and TRBJ2-3, the CDR3 gives the full variable domain: DTGVSQNPRHKITKRGQNVTFRCDPISEHNRLYWYRQTLGQGPEFLTYFQNEAQLEKSRLLSDRFSAERPKGSFSTLEIQRTEQGDSAMYLCASSSWTGSTDTQYFGPGTRLTVL.

The rearrangement links TRBV10-3 to TRBJ2-5, with 7 bases identical to TRBD1. Germline V gene data show CDR1 as ENHRY and CDR2 as SYGVKD. The CDR3 runs to 13 residues. The J segment lost 5 bases and the V segment lost 8 bases, leaving 8 bases of the junction unmatched. This chain's CDR3 is CAIRLQGEETQYF. As DNA, the CDR3 is TGTGCCATCCGATTGCAGGGGGAGGAGACCCAGTACTTC.

The rearrangement joins TRBV4-3 to TRBJ2-3; 9 bases map to TRBD2. Germline CDR1 is LGHNA and CDR2 is YSLEER. The CDR3 length is 17 residues. Unmatched junction bases numbered 8, after V lost 1 base and J lost 3 bases. Written as DNA, the CDR3 is TGCGCCAGCAGCCAAGGAACGCGGGGGGGAGGTACAGATACGCAGTATTTT. It encodes CASSQGTRGGGTDTQYF.

J is TRBJ2-1 and V is TRBV5-6, with D perhaps matching TRBD2 (6 bases). Trimming pared 4 bases from V and 4 bases from J, leaving 18 bases between. Germline V lookup: CDR1 SGHDT, CDR2 YYEEEE. This CDR3 region has 16 residues. The CDR3 DNA reads as TGTGCCAGCAGCATACCCAGCGCGGGGCGATACAATGAGCAGTTCTTC. Residues: CASSIPSAGRYNEQFF.

The gene calls are TRBV7-2 and TRBJ2-5, with D possibly matching TRBD2 (6 bases). The length of the CDR3 is 14 residues. Per the germline V gene, CDR1 is SGHTA and CDR2 is FQGNSA. With 5 bases removed from V and 4 bases from J, the gap between germline ends came to 14 bases. CDR3 region: CASSTDGGGETQYF. The CDR3 DNA sequence: TGTGCCAGCAGCACGGACGGGGGAGGAGAGACCCAGTACTTC.

This clone was detected only once. The rearrangement joins TRBV2 to TRBJ2-1; 14 positions agree with TRBD2. Germline CDR1 SNHLY, CDR2 FYNNEI. CDR3 length: 16 amino acids. The trim removed 6 bases at V and 9 bases at J, leaving 10 bases unmatched. CDR3: CASRRGLAGASREQFF. In nucleotides, the CDR3 is TGTGCCAGCAGGAGGGGACTAGCGGGGGCCAGCCGTGAGCAGTTCTTC.

The CDR3 region has the DNA TGTGCCACCAGTGATTTCGACAGGGATGGCTACACCTTC. Translation gives CATSDFDRDGYTF. The rearrangement links TRBV24-1 to TRBJ1-2; TRBD1 agrees at 7 bases. The CDR3 is 13 amino acids. Looked up from germline, CDR1 is KGHDR and CDR2 is SFDVKD. Trimming removed 1 base from V and 6 bases from J; junction bases left unmatched: 1.

V gene TRBV5-1 combines with J gene TRBJ1-2; D unresolved. This CDR3 spans 14 amino acids. Trimming stripped 5 bases from V and 0 bases from J, with 11 bases between. Germline CDR1 reads SGHRS; CDR2 reads YFSETQ. The CDR3 sequence: CASSSWGANYGYTF. The CDR3 DNA sequence: TGCGCCAGCAGTTCCTGGGGAGCTAACTATGGCTACACCTTC. The full variable domain, with the rest looked up from reference TRBV5-1 and TRBJ1-2, is KAGVTQTPRYLIKTRGQQVTLSCSPISGHRSVSWYQQTPGQGLQFLFEYFSETQRNKGNFPGRFSGRQFSNSRSEMNVSTLELGDSALYLCASSSWGANYGYTFGSGTRLTVV.

The V call is TRBV10-3, the J call TRBJ1-4; 8 nucleotides line up with TRBD1. With 3 bases clipped from V and 8 bases from J, the junction kept 11 bases outside the gene matches. The CDR3 has 16 residues. Germline CDR1 is ENHRY and CDR2 is SYGVKD. The CDR3 DNA follows: TGTGCCATCAGTGATATCCAGGGGGCAGGTTACGAAAAACTGTTTTTT. Translation gives CAISDIQGAGYEKLFF.

This clone was recorded once. This chain connects TRBV10-3 to TRBJ1-2; TRBD1 is a possible D gene (6 bases). The V gene's germline CDR1 is ENHRY and CDR2 SYGVKD. The CDR3 is 14 residues long. V shed 5 bases and J shed 8 bases, with 18 bases lying between them. The CDR3, as DNA: TGTGCCATCAGTCCAGGGCCCAGGGGTCAGGGCTACACCTTC. Amino acids: CAISPGPRGQGYTF.